This T cell receptor (beta chain) was identified in a study of T-cell reconstitution after alpha-beta-depleted transplantation in children (dated by TCRdb to about 2016). Regarding the study in general: T-cell immune reconstitution after TCRalphabeta/CD19-depleted allogeneic hematopoietic cell transplantation in children was quantitatively tracked in the study by means of TCR repertoire profiling.

Taken from the germline V gene, the CDR1 and CDR2 loops are MGHRA and YSYEKL. Deletion took 1 base off V and 2 bases off J, with a span of 7 bases between the germline ends. From its cysteine to its phenylalanine, the CDR3 spans 14 amino acids. The only DNA kept is the CDR3, 42 bases in frame from the first base. Concerning this clonotype: There is no known antigen for this receptor. Base-call qualities are not available, and no considerably larger clone is one nucleotide away.

The investigation overall reported the following: The frequencies of hyperexpanded clones fell over the following months, and after one year, T-cell counts and TCRbeta diversity were mostly attributed to newly produced T cells. About two months after transplant, the apparently early recovery of alphabetaT-cell counts reportedly depended on just several hundred clones that had expanded rapidly and came from non-depleted graft cells. In some patients, high TCRbeta diversity at day 60 was attributed to recipient T cells and intrathymic progenitors that had survived conditioning.

The sample's treatment or condition label is to be understood as: allogeneic hematopoietic cell transplantation with graft depleted of TCRalphabeta T cells and CD19 B cells. Transplant recipients were children who received TCRalphabeta/CD19-depleted allogeneic hematopoietic cell grafts. Library preparation was by PCR. Instrument used: Illumina HiSeq 2500. TCR library preparation used molecular barcoding, with unique molecular identifiers applied to normalize quantification of the TCRbeta repertoire. The public reads were reprocessed in TCRdb via fastp at Q25 and MiXCR, keeping in-frame beta chains. Entries are consolidated by CDR3 protein sequence, retaining the most common genes and DNA. For this sample there are around 120,000 distinct CDR3 sequences; under 30% appear just once. About 10% of the sample is in the top ten clones.

Material: PBMCs, mostly from graft donor cells, obtained 180 days after TCRalphabeta/CD19-depleted stem cell transplant. The sequence was collected from a male patient under 10 years old who had a stem cell transplant for chronic granulomatous disease, so the T cells may come from the graft donor. The receptor chain draws on TRBV4-1 and TRBJ2-3, with the D gene not clear enough to name. The sequenced DNA is TGCGCCAGCAGCCAAGTGACTTCCACAGATACGCAGTATTTT. Its protein product is CASSQVTSTDTQYF.